The rows below give T cell receptor beta chains drawn from one sample of a study of PD-1 blockade in classical Hodgkin lymphoma. Profiling relied on immunoSEQ multiplex PCR, and the TCRdb table lists in-frame clones only, not all of them. Of about 46,000 clones in the sample, around 66% are singletons; the top ten hold roughly 11%. Sequenced material: peripheral blood mononuclear cells (PBMCs), taken at baseline. The receptor set was obtained from a human donor with classical Hodgkin lymphoma. Each CDR3 is given with its conserved first and last residue. A D gene is named only where the DNA matches it firmly. The size field is filled for only some rows; it gives once, few, many or a size class.

>TRBD2|TRBJ2-3|once|TRBV6-5
TGTGCCAGCAAGGGAGCGGGAGGGCAAGATACGCAGTATTTT
CASKGAGGQDTQYF
>-|TRBJ1-5|-|TRBV29-1
TGCAGCGTTGGAAGTAGCAATCAGCCCCAGCATTTT
CSVGSSNQPQHF
>-|TRBJ2-1|-|TRBV5-1
TGCGCCAGCAGTTCTTTCGAGGGGTGGTCAGATGATGAGCAGTTCTTC
CASSSFEGWSDDEQFF
>-|TRBJ2-5|-|TRBV2
TGTGCCAGCAGTGAAGGCATTGTTGAGACCCAGTACTTC
CASSEGIVETQYF
>-|TRBJ2-1|few|TRBV9
TGTGCCAGCAGCGTAGCTGGGGAGTCCTACAATGAGCAGTTCTTC
CASSVAGESYNEQFF
>-|TRBJ1-2|once|TRBV11-2
TGTGCCAGCAGCTCCAGGGAGGTTTCTAACTATGGCTACACCTTC
CASSSREVSNYGYTF
>TRBD2|TRBJ2-4|-|TRBV10-3
TGTGCCATCAGTGAGTCGGGGGGGAGGGACATTCAGTACTTC
CAISESGGRDIQYF
>-|TRBJ1-1|-|TRBV6-6
TGTGCCAGCAGTCGGATAGACGGGAACACTGAAGCTTTCTTT
CASSRIDGNTEAFF
>-|TRBJ2-6|-|TRBV25-1
TGTGCCAGCAGTGAAACTTGGGGACAAAACTCTGGGGCCAACGTCCTGACTTTC
CASSETWGQNSGANVLTF
>TRBD1|TRBJ2-7|-|TRBV6-1
TGTGCCAGCAGTGGTCGACAGGGGGCTTCCTACGAGCAGTACTTC
CASSGRQGASYEQYF
>-|TRBJ2-7|-|TRBV11-2
TGTGCCAGCGGACCCCAGGGTACGAACGAGCAGTACTTC
CASGPQGTNEQYF
>-|TRBJ2-2|-|TRBV25-1
TGTGCCAGCACTAAGGGGGTGCCCGGGGAGCTGTTTTTT
CASTKGVPGELFF
>TRBD2|TRBJ2-5|-|TRBV5-1
TGCGCCAGCAGCTTGAACGGGGGGGTATTGCAAGAGACCCAGTACTTC
CASSLNGGVLQETQYF
>-|TRBJ2-2|-|TRBV6-5
TGTGCCAGCAGTACAACAGCTACCGGGGAGCTGTTTTTT
CASSTTATGELFF
>TRBD2|TRBJ2-7|-|TRBV9
TGTGCCAGCAGCGAAGGGACTAGCGGGGGCTACGAGCAGTACTTC
CASSEGTSGGYEQYF
>TRBD1|TRBJ2-2|-|TRBV19
TGTGCCAGTAGTCAACCCCGAGGACAGGGCAACACCGGGGAGCTGTTTTTT
CASSQPRGQGNTGELFF
>TRBD1|TRBJ1-1|-|TRBV5-1
TGCGCCAGCAGCTGGGGACAGGGGAGTAAAACTGAAGCTTTCTTT
CASSWGQGSKTEAFF
>-|TRBJ1-3|-|TRBV28
TGTGCCAGCACCCTGGGCCAGGGCATATATTTT
CASTLGQGIYF
>-|TRBJ1-1|few|TRBV10-1
TGCGCCAGCAGTGAGTATCCGGGGGCTACCACTGAAGCTTTCTTT
CASSEYPGATTEAFF
>TRBD1|TRBJ2-1|-|TRBV4-1
TGCGCCAGCAGCCCTACCCCGGGACAGGGGCACAATGAGCAGTTCTTC
CASSPTPGQGHNEQFF
>-|TRBJ1-2|-|TRBV5-1
TGCGCCAGCAGCTTGTTTGTACGCAGGGATGGCTACACCTTC
CASSLFVRRDGYTF
>-|TRBJ2-2|-|TRBV18
TGTGCCAGCTCACCGGGCAACACCGGGGAGCTGTTTTTT
CASSPGNTGELFF
>TRBD2|TRBJ2-7|few|TRBV6-1
TGTGCCAGCAGTGAATACGGCGGGGGTGCGCAACGGCAGTACTTC
CASSEYGGGAQRQYF
>TRBD2|TRBJ2-3|once|TRBV7-9
TGTGCCAGCAGCCACAGGTGGCTAGCGGAGAGCACAGATACGCAGTATTTT
CASSHRWLAESTDTQYF
>-|TRBJ2-7|-|TRBV5-6
TGTGCCAGCAGCTTGACAGGGGAGCAGTACTTC
CASSLTGEQYF
>TRBD1|TRBJ1-6|few|TRBV19
TGTGCCAGTAGTTCCGACAGGGACTATAATTCACCCCTCCACTTT
CASSSDRDYNSPLHF
>TRBD1|TRBJ2-3|once|TRBV27
TGTGCCAGCAGTTTATCGGGGCCGGGACAGGGGACAGATACGCAGTATTTT
CASSLSGPGQGTDTQYF
>-|TRBJ2-2|-|TRBV7-2
TGTGCCAGCAGCTTAGTGACAGGAGCGACCGGGGAGCTGTTTTTT
CASSLVTGATGELFF
>-|TRBJ1-1|-|TRBV7-9
TGTGCCAGCAGCTTAATCGCCAGGGAAGCTTCCTTT
CASSLIAREASF
>-|TRBJ1-1|medium-sized|TRBV7-3
TGTGCCAGCAGCTTAAGGTCTGGGGACACTGAAGCTTTCTTT
CASSLRSGDTEAFF